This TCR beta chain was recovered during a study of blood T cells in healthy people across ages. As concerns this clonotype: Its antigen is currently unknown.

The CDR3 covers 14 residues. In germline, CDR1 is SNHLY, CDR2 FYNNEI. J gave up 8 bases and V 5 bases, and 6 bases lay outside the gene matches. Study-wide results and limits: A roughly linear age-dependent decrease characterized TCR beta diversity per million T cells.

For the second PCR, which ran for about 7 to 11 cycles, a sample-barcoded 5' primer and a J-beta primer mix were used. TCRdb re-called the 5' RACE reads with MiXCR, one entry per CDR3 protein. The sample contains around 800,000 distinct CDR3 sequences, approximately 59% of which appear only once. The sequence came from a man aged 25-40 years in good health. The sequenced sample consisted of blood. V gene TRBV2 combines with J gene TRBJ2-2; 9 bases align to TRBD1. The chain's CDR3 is CASSRDRAKGELFF. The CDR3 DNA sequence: TGTGCCAGCAGTCGGGACAGGGCTAAAGGGGAGCTGTTTTTT.